This entry lists 9 T cell receptor beta chains sequenced from one sample in a study of CD8+ T cells in alopecia areata. The sequencing template was cDNA reverse transcribed from extracted RNA. The repertoire was sequenced with immunoSEQ multiplex PCR; TCRdb's copy has only in-frame clones and lacks some. This table has about 200,000 clones, 60% appearing once. Treatment described: oral pan-JAK inhibitor, 5-10 mg twice daily. The sample here was CD4+ T cells sorted from blood, taken at week 24, from a patient treated with tofacitinib. These receptor sequences come from a human donor with alopecia areata.

The V and J genes are TRBV27 and TRBJ2-7, with 8 bases identical to TRBD2. V trimming: 4 bases; J trimming: 4 bases; junction bases outside the gene matches: 12. CDR3 length: 16 residues. CDR1 and CDR2 from the germline V gene are MNHEY and SMNVEV (reference sequence). The CDR3 nucleotides are TGTGCCAGCAGTTCGGGACTAGTCGGACTGGGATACGAGCAGTACTTC. This sequence encodes CASSSGLVGLGYEQYF.

The chain recombines TRBV7-3 with TRBJ2-3, with TRBD2 matching over 7 bases. The J segment lost 3 bases and the V segment lost 3 bases, leaving 6 bases of the junction unmatched. This CDR3 is 15 amino acids long. CDR1 is SGHTA and CDR2 is FQGTGA in the germline V gene. The CDR3 loop is CASSFGPGRTDTQYF. The DNA of the CDR3 is TGTGCCAGCAGCTTCGGCCCCGGGAGGACAGATACGCAGTATTTT.

This clone has a single count. The CDR3 nucleotides read TGTGCCACCAGCCCTCGGACAGGGTTCGAGCAGTACTTC. Amino acids: CATSPRTGFEQYF. V is TRBV15 and J is TRBJ2-7, with 8 bases matching TRBD1. The CDR3 runs to 13 residues. V shed 5 bases, J shed 6 bases, and the junction held 6 bases outside the gene matches. CDR1 is LNHNV and CDR2 is YYDKDF in the germline V gene (reference sequence).

CDR3 in amino acids: CASSWGDRGKTYEQYF. CDR3 DNA sequence: TGTGCCAGCAGCTGGGGTGACAGGGGGAAGACTTACGAGCAGTACTTC. The chain uses TRBV27 and TRBJ2-7; 9 nucleotides agree with TRBD1. CDR3 length: 16 residues. After removal of 6 bases from V and 4 bases from J, the junction contained 13 bases not matched to a gene. Germline CDR1 MNHEY, CDR2 SMNVEV (reference sequence).

With respect to this clone: The sample carries other DNA sequences with the same CDR3. The V and J genes are TRBV29-1 and TRBJ2-1; D possibly uses TRBD1 or TRBD2 (5 bases each). The CDR3 length is 13 residues. The germline V and J ends were trimmed by 4 bases and 2 bases, with 9 bases remaining between them. CDR1 and CDR2 (germline): SQVTM, ANQGSEA. The CDR3 loop is CSVGGLPYNEQFF. CDR3 DNA sequence: TGCAGCGTTGGGGGGTTACCCTACAATGAGCAGTTCTTC.

Turning to this clone: Other DNA sequences in this sample translate to the same CDR3. The chain carries TRBV29-1 and TRBJ1-1; weak D call: TRBD1 (5 bases). Germline-derived CDR1 and CDR2 are SQVTM and ANQGSEA. V was shortened by 6 bases and J by 2 bases, with 10 bases between the two germline ends. The CDR3 consists of 12 residues. CDR3 nucleotides: TGCAGCGTGGACACACGAAACACTGAAGCTTTCTTT. Translated, it gives CSVDTRNTEAFF.

For this clone: Other DNA sequences in the sample encode the same CDR3. This CDR3 reads CASSQDRGNQPQHF. The CDR3 DNA reads TGCGCCAGCAGCCAAGATAGGGGGAATCAGCCCCAGCATTTT. This chain connects TRBV4-3 to TRBJ1-5; D possibly corresponds to TRBD1 (6 bases). Trimming stripped 0 bases from V and 4 bases from J, with 7 bases between. CDR1 is LGHNA and CDR2 is YSLEER in the germline V gene. This CDR3 has 14 residues.

A single count supports this clone. Other nucleotide sequences from this sample produce the same CDR3. The rearrangement uses TRBV29-1 and TRBJ1-1, with 10 bases lining up with TRBD1. The junction had 2 bases not matched to a gene; V was cut back by 7 bases and J by 3 bases. The CDR3 totals 12 residues. Per the germline V gene, CDR1 is SQVTM and CDR2 is ANQGSEA. CDR3 sequence: CSAGTGDTEAFF. CDR3 sequence (DNA): TGCAGCGCAGGGACAGGGGACACTGAAGCTTTCTTT.

V and J are TRBV6-6 and TRBJ1-2; 9 nucleotides match TRBD1. V was pared by 4 bases and J by 8 bases, with 8 bases of the junction left unmatched. The CDR3 sequence is 14 residues long. Germline V gene lookup returns CDR1 MNHNY and CDR2 SVGAGI (reference sequence). The DNA of the CDR3 is TGTGCCAGCAGTTCAAGACAGGGGGTTGGCGGCTACACCTTC. Its translation: CASSSRQGVGGYTF.